What follows is one TCR beta chain and its context. The data are from a study of blood T cell repertoires in COVID-19. The wider study: From the United States, Italy and Spain came samples of acute and convalescent COVID-19. PBMCs, B-cell-depleted T cells, or T cells provided the cDNA or gDNA that made up the material.

Original handling: Amplification of reference gene primers provided the estimated nucleated cell counts. Here immunoSEQ multiplex PCR was the method, and the copy in TCRdb shows in-frame clones only, minus some. V, J and clone size were drawn from that table, and D and trimming were deduced from the DNA. This sample has under 100,000 clones, with approximately 88% found just once. There are 14 residues in the CDR3. V dropped 7 bases and J dropped 8 bases, with 18 bases sitting between them. Germline CDR1 and CDR2: SGHRS and YFSETQ. Source material: peripheral blood. This receptor was taken from a man aged 30 to 45 with acute or convalescent COVID-19. The chain recombines TRBV5-1 with TRBJ1-4; TRBD1 is a possible D gene (6 bases). The DNA for the CDR3 is TGCGCCAGCTCATCCCGGGTGGGGGCGGAAAAACTGTTTTTT. Its translation is CASSSRVGAEKLFF.